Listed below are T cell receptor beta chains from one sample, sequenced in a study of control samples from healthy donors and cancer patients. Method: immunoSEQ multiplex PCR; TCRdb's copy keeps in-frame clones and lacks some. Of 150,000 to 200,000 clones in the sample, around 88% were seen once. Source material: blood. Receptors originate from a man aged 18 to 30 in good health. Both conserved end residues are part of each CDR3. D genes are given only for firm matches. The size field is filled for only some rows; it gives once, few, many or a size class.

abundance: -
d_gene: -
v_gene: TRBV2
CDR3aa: CASSEPLKPDTQYF

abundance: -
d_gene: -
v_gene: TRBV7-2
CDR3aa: CASSYFKGGTGELFF

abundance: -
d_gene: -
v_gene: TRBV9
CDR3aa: CASSVVGSGEQYF

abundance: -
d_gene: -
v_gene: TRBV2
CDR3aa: CASSRLVTNSPLHF

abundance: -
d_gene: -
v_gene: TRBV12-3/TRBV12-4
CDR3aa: CASSLGLYTF

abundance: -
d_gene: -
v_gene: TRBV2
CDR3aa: CASSVPGADSPLHF

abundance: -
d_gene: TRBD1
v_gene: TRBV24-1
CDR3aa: CATSEAGTGGYEQYF

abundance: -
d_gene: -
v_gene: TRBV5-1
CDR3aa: CASSPMGLMNTEAFF

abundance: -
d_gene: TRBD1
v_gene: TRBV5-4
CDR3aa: CASSGGQEGTGELFF

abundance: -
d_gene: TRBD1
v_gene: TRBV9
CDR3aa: CASSGSPGGGETQYF

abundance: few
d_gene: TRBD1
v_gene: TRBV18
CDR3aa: CASSPQTGVKGEQYF

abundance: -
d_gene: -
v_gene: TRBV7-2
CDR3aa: CASSFIGAWGGGYTF

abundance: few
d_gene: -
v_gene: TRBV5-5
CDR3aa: CASSLTDSNEKLFF

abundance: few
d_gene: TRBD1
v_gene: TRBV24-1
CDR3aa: CATSDLQGARKECYGYTF

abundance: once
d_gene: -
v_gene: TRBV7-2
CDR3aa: CASSLVGEETQYF

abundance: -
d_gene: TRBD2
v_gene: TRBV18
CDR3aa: CASSPLYVHGTSGQETQYF

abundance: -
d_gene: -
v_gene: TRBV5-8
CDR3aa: CASSPGFENTEAFF

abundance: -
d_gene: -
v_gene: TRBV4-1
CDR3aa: CASSQTTGSYEQYF

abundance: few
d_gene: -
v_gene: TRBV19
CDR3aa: CASSIDTAALRDTQYF

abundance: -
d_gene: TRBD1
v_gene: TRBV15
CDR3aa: CATTFTGQGRFQETQYF